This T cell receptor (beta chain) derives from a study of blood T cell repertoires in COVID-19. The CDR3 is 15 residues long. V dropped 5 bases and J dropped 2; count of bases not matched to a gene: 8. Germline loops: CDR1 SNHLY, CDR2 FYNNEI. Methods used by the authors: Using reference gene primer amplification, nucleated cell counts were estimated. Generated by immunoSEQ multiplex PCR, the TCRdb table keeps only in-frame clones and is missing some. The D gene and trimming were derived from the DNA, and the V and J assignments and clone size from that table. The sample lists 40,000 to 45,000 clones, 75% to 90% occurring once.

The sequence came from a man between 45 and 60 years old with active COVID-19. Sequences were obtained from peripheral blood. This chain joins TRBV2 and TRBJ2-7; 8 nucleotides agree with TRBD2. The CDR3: CASSRLAKIPYEQYF. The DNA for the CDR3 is TGTGCCAGCAGTAGACTAGCGAAAATTCCCTACGAGCAGTACTTC. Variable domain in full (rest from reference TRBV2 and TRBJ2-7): EPEVTQTPSHQVTQMGQEVILRCVPISNHLYFYWYRQILGQKVEFLVSFYNNEISEKSEIFDDQFSVERPDGSNFTLKIRSTKLEDSAMYFCASSRLAKIPYEQYFGPGTRLTVT.